This passage covers 9 T cell receptor beta chains from one sample sequenced in a study of cytomegalovirus exposure and HLA in healthy donors. PCR amplification relied on 60 Vbeta primers (plus 13 Jbeta primers). Using immunoSEQ multiplex PCR, the repertoire was profiled, and TCRdb retains in-frame clones only, with some absent. The data contain approximately 90,000 clones, approximately 7.7% of them singletons. The specimen sequenced was PBMCs. The source is a man aged 50-60 years in good health and CMV-seronegative.

The rearrangement uses TRBV5-1 and TRBJ1-4, with D possibly matching TRBD1 (5 bases). The germline V gene has CDR1 SGHRS and CDR2 YFSETQ. The CDR3 has 14 residues. Trimming took off 0 bases at V and 7 bases at J, with 10 bases between the two ends. In DNA form, the CDR3 reads TGCGCCAGCAGCTTGGGGGGGGTTACTGAAAAACTGTTTTTT. Amino acids: CASSLGGVTEKLFF.

This clone was counted only a few times. The chain recombines TRBV19 with TRBJ2-5; TRBD1 is a possible D gene (6 bases). Germline V gene lookup returns CDR1 LNHDA and CDR2 SQIVND (reference sequence). CDR3 length equals 15 residues. Trimming shortened V by 3 bases and J by 1 base, and 12 bases separated the two germline ends. CDR3 sequence: CASSMGDRIQETQYF. CDR3 DNA: TGTGCCAGTAGTATGGGAGACAGGATCCAAGAGACCCAGTACTTC.

In its sample, this clone was seen a few times. V is TRBV6-5 and J is TRBJ2-7; 9 bases fit TRBD1. The CDR3 has 16 amino acids. With V trimmed by 0 bases and J by 1 base, 4 bases remained unmatched. CDR1 is MNHEY, CDR2 SVGAGI, per germline. CDR3 nucleotide sequence: TGTGCCAGCAGTTACTCCGGGACAGGGATTTCCTACGAGCAGTACTTC. Protein: CASSYSGTGISYEQYF.

This clone was counted only a few times. The V gene is TRBV5-5, the J gene TRBJ1-2; possibly TRBD1 for D (6 bases). This CDR3 has 14 residues. V lost 4 bases, J lost 3 bases, and 13 bases lay in between. In germline, CDR1 is SGHKS, CDR2 YYEKEE (reference sequence). CDR3 region: CASSNTGQDYGYTF. The CDR3 region has the DNA TGTGCCAGCAGCAACACAGGGCAGGACTATGGCTACACCTTC.

V usage is TRBV6-6 and J usage is TRBJ2-3, with D possibly being TRBD2 (6 bases). Trimming cost V 6 bases and J 0 bases, with 10 bases left between them. The CDR3 loop spans 14 amino acids. Germline lookup yields CDR1 MNHNY and CDR2 SVGAGI (reference sequence). This CDR3 reads CASRGGVSTDTQYF. The CDR3 nucleotides read TGTGCCAGCAGAGGCGGGGTAAGCACAGATACGCAGTATTTT.

There are a few counts of this clone. The chain recombines TRBV5-5 with TRBJ2-5, with D possibly TRBD1 on 5 matching bases. Germline loops: CDR1 SGHKS, CDR2 YYEKEE (reference sequence). The ends were cut back, 4 bases at V and 1 base at J, with 11 bases in the middle. This CDR3 is built from 14 residues. In nucleotides, the CDR3 is TGTGCCAGCAGCCGCCAGGGCCCCCAAGAGACCCAGTACTTC. It translates to CASSRQGPQETQYF.

Only a few counts were recorded for this clone. V gene TRBV6-5 combines with J gene TRBJ2-6, with a weak D call TRBD2 (6 bases). Between the trimmed V and J ends, which lost 1 base and 3 bases, there was a span of 7 bases. The CDR3 has 15 amino acids. The V gene's germline CDR1 is MNHEY and CDR2 SVGAGI. The CDR3 reads CASSYLGGGANVLTF. For the CDR3, the DNA is TGTGCCAGCAGTTACTTGGGAGGTGGGGCCAACGTCCTGACTTTC.

This clone has more than one count but fewer than ten. V and J are TRBV5-6 and TRBJ2-7, with 8 bases that match TRBD2. CDR1 and CDR2 from the germline V gene are SGHDT and YYEEEE. The CDR3 sequence is 16 residues long. V shed 0 bases, J shed 4 bases, and the junction held 9 bases outside the gene matches. The CDR3: CASSLGGLATPYEQYF. The CDR3 DNA reads as TGTGCCAGCAGCTTGGGTGGACTAGCCACGCCGTACGAGCAGTACTTC. Full variable domain (rest looked up from reference TRBV5-6 and TRBJ2-7): DAGVTQSPTHLIKTRGQQVTLRCSPKSGHDTVSWYQQALGQGPQFIFQYYEEEERQRGNFPDRFSGHQFPNYSSELNVNALLLGDSALYLCASSLGGLATPYEQYFGPGTRLTVT.

The rearrangement uses TRBV5-4 and TRBJ1-2, with a weak D call TRBD1 (5 bases). The germline gives CDR1 SGHNT, CDR2 YYREEE (reference sequence). V lost 6 bases and J lost 7, with 16 bases in between. The CDR3 runs 13 residues. Here the CDR3 DNA reads TGTGCCAGCAACAGTCAGGGTGAAGGTGGCTACACCTTC. This sequence encodes CASNSQGEGGYTF.